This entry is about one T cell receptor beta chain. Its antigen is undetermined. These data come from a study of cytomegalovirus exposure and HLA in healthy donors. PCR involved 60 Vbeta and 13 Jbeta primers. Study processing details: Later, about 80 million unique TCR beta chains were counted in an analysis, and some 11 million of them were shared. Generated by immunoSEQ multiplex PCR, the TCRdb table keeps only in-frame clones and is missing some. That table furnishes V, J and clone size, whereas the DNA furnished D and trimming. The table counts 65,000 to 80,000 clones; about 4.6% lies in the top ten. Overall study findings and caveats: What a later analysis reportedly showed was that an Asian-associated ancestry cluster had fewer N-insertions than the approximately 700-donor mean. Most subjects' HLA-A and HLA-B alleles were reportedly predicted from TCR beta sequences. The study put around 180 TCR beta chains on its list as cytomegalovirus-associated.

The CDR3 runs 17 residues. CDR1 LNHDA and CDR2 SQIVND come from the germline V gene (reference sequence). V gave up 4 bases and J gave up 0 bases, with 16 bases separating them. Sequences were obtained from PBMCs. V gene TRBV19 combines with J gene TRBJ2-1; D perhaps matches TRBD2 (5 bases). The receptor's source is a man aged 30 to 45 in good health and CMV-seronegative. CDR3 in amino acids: CASSNSRDPSSYNEQFF. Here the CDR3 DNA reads TGTGCCAGTAGTAACTCCCGGGATCCGAGCTCCTACAATGAGCAGTTCTTC.